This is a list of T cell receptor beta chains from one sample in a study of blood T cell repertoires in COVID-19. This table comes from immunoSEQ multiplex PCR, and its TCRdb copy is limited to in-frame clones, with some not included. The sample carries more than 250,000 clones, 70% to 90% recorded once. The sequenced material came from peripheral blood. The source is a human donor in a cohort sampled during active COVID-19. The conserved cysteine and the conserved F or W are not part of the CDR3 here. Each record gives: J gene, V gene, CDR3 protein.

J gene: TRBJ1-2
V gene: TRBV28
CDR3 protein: ASRPGGPDYGYT

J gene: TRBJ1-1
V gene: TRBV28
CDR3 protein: ATRDNTEAF

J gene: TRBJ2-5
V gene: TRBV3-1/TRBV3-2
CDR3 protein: ASTTTPEGETQY

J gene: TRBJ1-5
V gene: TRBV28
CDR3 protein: ASFGGGAGSQPQH

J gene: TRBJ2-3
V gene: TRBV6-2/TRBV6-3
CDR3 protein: ASSYTKRGADTQY

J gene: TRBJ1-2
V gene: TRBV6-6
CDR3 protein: ATTTGGYYGYT

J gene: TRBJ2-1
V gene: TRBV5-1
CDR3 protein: ASSLITSGGNEQF

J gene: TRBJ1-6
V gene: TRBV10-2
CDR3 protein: ASSKLWDRDYNSPLH

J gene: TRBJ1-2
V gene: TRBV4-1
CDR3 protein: ASSQVHVGGLSGYT

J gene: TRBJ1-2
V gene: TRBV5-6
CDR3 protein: ASSLGAPTANYGYT

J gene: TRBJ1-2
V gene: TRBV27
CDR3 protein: ASSLNAPGQGKGYT

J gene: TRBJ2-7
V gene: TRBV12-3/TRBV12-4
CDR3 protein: ASSFGGPGEQY

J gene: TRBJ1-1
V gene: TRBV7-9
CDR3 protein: AGTEGTEAF

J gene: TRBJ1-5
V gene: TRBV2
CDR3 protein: ASSEPPGQTNQPQH

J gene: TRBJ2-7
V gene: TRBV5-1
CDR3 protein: ASSLATGGSLGEQY

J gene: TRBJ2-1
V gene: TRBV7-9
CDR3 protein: ASSSRTVEQF

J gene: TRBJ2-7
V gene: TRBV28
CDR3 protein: ACKAGAIYEQY

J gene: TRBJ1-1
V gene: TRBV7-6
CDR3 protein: ASSLGTGPAAF

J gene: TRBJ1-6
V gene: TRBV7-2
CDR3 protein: ASSPVQGVGSPLH

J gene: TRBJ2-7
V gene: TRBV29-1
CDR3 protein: SVEGSISGDEQY

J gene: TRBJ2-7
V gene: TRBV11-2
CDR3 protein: ASSLVIDSHEQY

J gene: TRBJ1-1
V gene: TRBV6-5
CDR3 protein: ASTAGQGWTEAF

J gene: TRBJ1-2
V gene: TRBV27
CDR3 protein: ASRTRRREDYGYT

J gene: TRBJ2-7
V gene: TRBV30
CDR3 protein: AWRTGRAEGEQY

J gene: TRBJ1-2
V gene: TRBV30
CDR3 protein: AWSAGTGEGYT

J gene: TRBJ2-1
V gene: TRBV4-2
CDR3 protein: ASSQIRGRANDEQF

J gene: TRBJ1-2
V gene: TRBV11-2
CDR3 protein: ASSLGEGGYT

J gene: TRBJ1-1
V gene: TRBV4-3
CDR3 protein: ASRNRGQGTEAF

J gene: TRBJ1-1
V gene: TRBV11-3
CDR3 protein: ASSCLRDRAILNTEAF

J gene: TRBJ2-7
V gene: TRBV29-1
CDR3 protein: SVDLGGTGEQY

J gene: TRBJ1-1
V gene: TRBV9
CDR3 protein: ASSPEGGLTEAF

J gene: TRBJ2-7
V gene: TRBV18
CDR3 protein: ASSPPVAAYEQY

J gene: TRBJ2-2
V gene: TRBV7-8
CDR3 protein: ASSPWRSANTGELF

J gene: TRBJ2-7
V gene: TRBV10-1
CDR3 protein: ASTSGTGAYEQY

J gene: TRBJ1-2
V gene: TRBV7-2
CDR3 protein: ASSLTGQLYGYT

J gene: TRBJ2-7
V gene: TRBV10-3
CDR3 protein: ATAPGTYEQY

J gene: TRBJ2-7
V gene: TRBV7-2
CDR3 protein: ASSSSGGLDEQY

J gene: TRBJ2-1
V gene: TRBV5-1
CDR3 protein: ASSLERGHNEQF

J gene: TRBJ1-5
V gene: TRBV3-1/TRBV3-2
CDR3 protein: ASSQDAGQSNQPQH

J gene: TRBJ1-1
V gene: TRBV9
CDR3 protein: ASSEGTGDGNTEAF

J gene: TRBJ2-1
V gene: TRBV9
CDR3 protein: ASSVGRDSYNEQF

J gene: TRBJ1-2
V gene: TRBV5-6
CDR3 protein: ASSSTGNQFSNYGYT

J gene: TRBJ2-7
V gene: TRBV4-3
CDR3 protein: ASSPQLAWSSYEQY